Each of the 10 T cell receptor beta chains below was sequenced from the same sample in a study of identical twins (dated by TCRdb to about 2016). Library method: 5' RACE. The reads were generated on an Illumina HiSeq 2000. In TCRdb, the public reads were trimmed at Q25 with fastp and aligned with MiXCR, with productive beta chains retained. Each entry merges the rows of one CDR3 protein and shows their most common DNA and genes. Present in this sample are about 890,000 distinct CDR3 sequences, more than 9% of which were seen just once. About 1.6% of the sample is taken by the ten largest. These same records also appear under a second study, on yellow fever vaccine responses in identical twins.

Source material: PBMCs. The receptors were sampled from a woman aged 18-30 years in good health.

CDR3 residues: CASTPMGDTQYF. CDR3 DNA sequence: TGTGCCAGCACCCCAATGGGTGATACGCAGTATTTT. The rearrangement links TRBV7-8 to TRBJ2-3, with unresolved D. The CDR3 sequence is 12 residues long. Trimming shortened V by 7 bases and J by 6 bases, and 11 bases separated the two germline ends. Germline V gene sequence: CDR1 SGHVS, CDR2 FQNEAQ.

This clonotype has a single count. V gene TRBV6-5 combines with J gene TRBJ2-5; D gene uncertain. Germline-derived CDR1 and CDR2 are MNHEY and SVGAGI. The CDR3 is 11 amino acids. V was clipped by 0 bases and J by 9 bases, with 5 bases between them. For the CDR3, the DNA is TGTGCCAGCAGTTACTCGAGGTCCCAGTACTTC. Encoded protein: CASSYSRSQYF.

J is TRBJ2-7 and V is TRBV6-1; D is perhaps TRBD1 or TRBD2 (5 bases each). Germline values: CDR1 MNHNS, CDR2 SASEGT. The CDR3 length is 16 residues. V was pared by 6 bases and J by 4 bases, with 22 bases between. CDR3 sequence reads: CASRTNGDRYFYEQYF. CDR3 bases: TGTGCCAGCAGGACCAACGGGGACCGCTATTTTTACGAGCAGTACTTC.

This clonotype was observed a handful of times. The V call is TRBV7-8, the J call TRBJ2-3; 10 bases fit TRBD2. The V segment lost 1 base and the J segment 5 bases; nucleotides outside the gene matches: 3. CDR1 SGHVS and CDR2 FQNEAQ come from the germline V gene. The CDR3 loop spans 15 amino acids. The CDR3 loop is CASSLEASGRDTQYF. CDR3 sequence (DNA): TGTGCCAGCAGCTTAGAGGCTAGCGGGAGAGATACGCAGTATTTT.

J is TRBJ2-5 and V is TRBV4-1; the match to TRBD2 covers 10 bases. Trimming cost V 2 bases and J 5 bases; bases outside gene matches: 5. CDR1 is MGHRA, CDR2 YSYEKL, per germline. The CDR3 is made up of 15 amino acids. DNA for the CDR3: TGCGCCAGCAGCCAATCCAGCGGGGGGGTGGAGACCCAGTACTTC. Amino acids: CASSQSSGGVETQYF.

This clonotype appeared many times. The chain links TRBV29-1 to TRBJ2-2; the D gene is possibly TRBD2 (6 bases). Trimming removed 4 bases from V and 1 base from J, with 13 bases in between. The CDR3 contains 15 residues. From germline, CDR1 is SQVTM and CDR2 ANQGSEA. The CDR3 DNA sequence: TGCAGCGTTGGAAGGGGAGGCGGGAACACCGGGGAGCTGTTTTTT. Amino acids: CSVGRGGGNTGELFF.

The sample holds a few counts of this clonotype. The rearrangement links TRBV4-1 to TRBJ2-3; D is perhaps TRBD2 (5 bases). With 2 bases removed from V and 5 bases from J, the gap between germline ends came to 8 bases. Germline V lookup: CDR1 MGHRA, CDR2 YSYEKL. The CDR3 consists of 13 residues. The CDR3 region has the DNA TGCGCCAGCAGCCAAAAAGCGGTAGATACGCAGTATTTT. Its translation is CASSQKAVDTQYF.

This chain connects TRBV23-1 to TRBJ2-7, with D possibly called TRBD1 or TRBD2 (5 bases each). TRBV23-1 is marked as an open reading frame, function uncertain. V was trimmed by 0 bases and J by 1 base, leaving 7 bases between them. This CDR3 comprises 14 residues. The CDR3 is CASSQSGASYEQYF. CDR3 in DNA: TGCGCCAGCAGTCAATCCGGGGCGTCCTACGAGCAGTACTTC.

The chain links TRBV25-1 to TRBJ2-1; possible D gene TRBD2, 6 bases. Germline CDR1 and CDR2: MGHDK and SYGVNS. With 3 bases removed from V and 6 bases from J, the gap between germline ends came to 21 bases. The CDR3 totals 17 residues. The CDR3 region is CASSDLGSGRTRNEQFF. The CDR3, as DNA: TGTGCCAGCAGTGACCTGGGGTCGGGGAGGACCCGCAATGAGCAGTTCTTC.

V is TRBV3-1 and J is TRBJ2-3, with 9 bases matching TRBD2. Germline CDR1 LGHDT, CDR2 YNNKEL (reference sequence). This CDR3 comprises 18 residues. With V trimmed by 4 bases and J by 2 bases, 13 bases remained unmatched. The CDR3 sequence is CASSLLAGAGGSTDTQYF. The CDR3 coding sequence is TGTGCCAGCAGCCTCCTGGCCGGAGCGGGGGGCTCCACAGATACGCAGTATTTT.